This T cell receptor (beta chain) derives from a study of control samples from healthy donors and cancer patients. The length of the CDR3 is 15 residues. The V and J ends lost 6 bases and 5 bases respectively, with 17 bases between them. In germline, CDR1 is MNHNY, CDR2 SVGAGI (reference sequence). Measured with immunoSEQ multiplex PCR; TCRdb has only the in-frame clones, and not every one. The table includes around 230,000 clones, around 94% detected once. Material: blood. The sequence came from a man between 45 and 60 years old in good health. The V and J genes are TRBV6-6 and TRBJ2-4, with D perhaps TRBD2 (7 bases). CDR3 DNA: TGTGCCAGCAGCCCCGGGCTCGGGGGGCAAAACATTCAGTACTTC. Translating it yields CASSPGLGGQNIQYF.